This T cell receptor beta chain stems from a study of beta chain features in type 1 diabetes (dated by TCRdb to the late 2010s). Describing the broader study: Patients and healthy donors did not differ in mean age, gender distribution, total cell number or subset yield. A total of around 110,000,000 sorted cells were examined across all samples, and a strong correlation was observed between cell number per subset and RNA yield. The study compared TCRB repertoires of sorted circulating CD4+ T cell subsets between recently diagnosed type 1 diabetes patients and matched healthy donors. Regulatory and stem cell-like memory subsets were obtained from only 8 patients and roughly 8 healthy donors, while naive and central memory subsets were obtained from all 30 or so donors. The study at large found these results: Because the HLA sub-analyses included only small numbers of individuals, any influence of HLA type on TCRB rearrangement was left unresolved. Naive, central memory and regulatory TCRB repertoires appeared to be more alike among patients than among healthy donors. At VDJ recombination sites, type 1 diabetes patients had fewer insertions and more deleted nucleotides, which implies abnormalities in thymic rearrangement. Sequencing cDNA rather than genomic DNA could over-represent highly expressing activated cells, although activation and CD3 levels did not differ between groups. Type 1 diabetes patients showed a moderate but significant shortening of TCRB CDR3 length in all four CD4+ subsets. Shorter templates might have been favored by PCR, but patient and control samples were amplified and corrected together, so both groups would have been affected equally by any skew.

The entire amount of isolated RNA was reverse transcribed using the High Capacity cDNA Reverse Transcription Kit, so the sequenced TCRB transcripts were expressed ones. Naive, central memory and regulatory T cell samples underwent deep immunoSEQ sequencing, averaging about 3.57 million total reads per sample. Sorted cells were lysed in RLT buffer, and RNA was extracted using DNase-treated RNeasy Micro or Mini kits according to cell number. Each cell subset was processed on its own to prevent cross-contamination, while patient and healthy donor samples were processed together. Using the immunoSEQ multiplex PCR, TCRB sequences were amplified from cDNA into 87-bp fragments spanning the CDR3 region. Sequencing of the amplicons was performed on the Illumina HiSeq platform. On the study's bioinformatics: PCR bias was computationally corrected using synthetic template baselines, reads within Hamming distance 2 were collapsed, and singletons that could not be merged were discarded. Reads were aligned against IMGT so that V, D and J genes, CDR3 length and insertions or deletions at six rearrangement sites could be assigned. Within each subset, clonotype counts were normalized to sorted cell number, after which true diversity and Gini coefficients were computed with the tcR R package. Repertoire sharing was quantified using the overlap coefficient calculated on TCRB nucleotide sequences. Out-of-frame TCRB sequences from naive cells were analyzed as a proxy for the pre-selection repertoire. The immuneACCESS repertoire file appears here via TCRdb, limited to in-frame rearrangements. These files lack a portion of the clones; in checked studies, under half of the deficit traces to unresolved V genes, and the cause of the others is not known. That table supplies the V and J calls and clone size; D and trimming were determined from the DNA. The sample table holds nearly 250,000 clones, of which 13% to 15% were seen once. The leading ten clones occupy about 0.027% of the sample.

The CDR3 numbers 15 residues from cysteine through phenylalanine. Of the read, only the CDR3 DNA is kept; its 45 bases are in frame from base 1. Germline trimming amounts to 5 bases on V and 2 bases on J, with 5 as the count of junction bases outside the gene matches. The germline V gene provides CDR1 SGHRS and CDR2 YFSETQ. With regard to this clone: This clone's antigen is unknown. No much larger clone exists at a distance of one base, and base qualities are not known.

Each donor gave one peripheral blood draw, averaging approximately 120 mL, which was collected into heparinised tubes. Using a panel that included CD45RO, CCR7, CD25, CD127, CD95 and CD27, naive, central memory, regulatory and stem cell-like memory CD4+ T cells were sorted on a BD FACSAria II. A purity above 95% was achieved for all sorted populations. PBMCs were isolated immediately by Lymphoprep density gradient centrifugation and stained directly without culture. So that batch effects would be minimized, each experiment stained and sorted samples in pairs, pairing one healthy donor with one patient.

The sequencing sample was made of naive CD4+ T cells from blood. Read against the paper, the sample's cell subset or site label means: true naive CD4+ T cells. This TCR was sampled from a woman in her 40s in good health. Recombination linked TRBV5-1 to TRBJ1-4; TRBD1 lines up with 8 middle nucleotides. The CDR3 in this case is CASRSGGRTNEKLFF. The nucleotide sequence reads as follows: TGCGCCAGCAGGTCAGGGGGCAGGACTAATGAAAAACTGTTTTTT.